The 28 T cell receptor beta chains presented below share a single source sample, sequenced in a study of CD8 T cells in Susac syndrome (dated by TCRdb to about 2019). Library method: the immunoSEQ multiplex PCR assay. RNA was extracted using the RNeasy kit, and about 0.45 to 1 ug of the RNA was reverse transcribed with random hexamers. The public reads were run again by TCRdb, first through fastp at Q25 and then through MiXCR, and only productive beta chains were kept. For every CDR3 protein sequence, its rows merge into one entry that carries the most common genes and DNA. This sample holds 200,000 or so distinct CDR3 sequences; about 93% were observed only once. In total, the top ten clones hold about 0.12% of the sample. Sequencing was performed on CD8+ T cells from PBMCs. These receptors originate from a human donor with multiple sclerosis.

The chain has TRBV11-3 and TRBJ2-5; 7 nucleotides align to TRBD1. The V and J ends lost 0 bases and 9 bases, in that order; junction bases with no gene match: 7. Germline V gene data show CDR1 as SGHNT and CDR2 as YENEEA. The CDR3 consists of 14 residues. This CDR3 reads CASSLEHDRAPQYF. Written as DNA, the CDR3 is TGTGCCAGCAGCTTAGAGCACGACAGGGCCCCCCAGTACTTC.

The rearrangement links TRBV4-2 to TRBJ2-7, with D unclear. This CDR3 contains 12 residues. The V gene lost 0 bases and the J gene lost 5 bases, with 5 bases spanning the gap. Germline CDR1 reads LGHNA; CDR2 reads YNFKEQ. CDR3 DNA: TGTGCCAGCAGCCAAGACTCGGACGAGCAGTACTTC. Encoded protein: CASSQDSDEQYF.

The chain recombines TRBV27 with TRBJ2-3; TRBD2 matches 8 bases. The V and J ends lost 6 bases and 2 bases, in that order; junction bases with no gene match: 10. CDR3 length equals 16 residues. The germline gives CDR1 MNHEY, CDR2 SMNVEV (reference sequence). CDR3 coding DNA: TGTGCCAGCAGAATGTTAGGCGGGGGGTCCACAGATACGCAGTATTTT. Its protein product is CASRMLGGGSTDTQYF.

V and J are TRBV12-3 or TRBV12-4 and TRBJ2-1, with D perhaps given as TRBD1 or TRBD2 (7 bases each). The CDR3 extends over 18 amino acids. The V end was cut by 6 bases, the J end by 0 bases, with 21 bases between. This chain's CDR3 is CASSPEGAGDSSYNEQFF. The CDR3 region has the DNA TGTGCCAGCAGCCCCGAGGGGGCGGGGGACAGCTCCTACAATGAGCAGTTCTTC.

The rearrangement links TRBV30 to TRBJ2-3; 9 bases align to TRBD2. Germline CDR1 is GTSNPN and CDR2 is SVGIG (reference sequence). CDR3 length equals 17 residues. V trimming: 6 bases; J trimming: 2 bases; junction bases outside the gene matches: 15. CDR3 sequence (DNA): TGTGCCTGCTCCCATTGGGGCGGGGGGGACTACACAGATACGCAGTATTTT. This gives the protein CACSHWGGGDYTDTQYF.

The V call is TRBV20-1, the J call TRBJ2-2, with 8 bases aligning to TRBD1. The germline V gene encodes CDR1 DFQATT and CDR2 SNEGSKA (reference sequence). Trimming cost V 6 bases and J 5 bases; bases outside gene matches: 11. CDR3 length: 15 residues. CDR3 sequence reads: CSARFTGGETGELFF. Here the CDR3 DNA reads TGCAGTGCCAGGTTTACAGGGGGTGAGACCGGGGAGCTGTTTTTT.

This clonotype was found a few times. The rearrangement uses TRBV6-2 or TRBV6-3 and TRBJ2-5; TRBD1 agrees at 10 bases. The CDR3 sequence is 18 residues long. J lost 5 bases, V lost 0 bases, and 12 bases had no gene match. The V gene's germline CDR1 is MNHEY and CDR2 SVGEGT. In nucleotides, the CDR3 is TGTGCCAGCAGTTACTCGATAGCGGGACAGGGGATGTCGGAGACCCAGTACTTC. Amino acids: CASSYSIAGQGMSETQYF.

This chain links TRBV9 with TRBJ2-3; D is perhaps TRBD2 (6 bases). Germline V gene sequence: CDR1 SGDLS, CDR2 YYNGEE. The CDR3 sequence is 14 residues long. V was cut by 0 bases and J by 5 bases, with 10 bases left in between. This CDR3 reads CASSVGGSGDTQYF. In nucleotides, the CDR3 is TGTGCCAGCAGCGTAGGGGGTAGCGGAGATACGCAGTATTTT.

In DNA form, the CDR3 reads TGTGCCAGCAGCCATTCAAGACTAGCGGGAGATTTGGGGGAAGAGACCCAGTACTTC. Its translation: CASSHSRLAGDLGEETQYF. This chain connects TRBV4-2 to TRBJ2-5; 12 nucleotides agree with TRBD2. V lost 3 bases and J lost 3; bases outside the gene matches: 14. Germline V gives CDR1 LGHNA, CDR2 YNFKEQ. This CDR3 is built from 19 residues.

The chain employs TRBV4-1 and TRBJ2-1, with TRBD2 as a possible D gene (5 bases). This CDR3 region has 13 residues. Germline values: CDR1 MGHRA, CDR2 YSYEKL. V gave up 3 bases and J gave up 7 bases, with 10 bases separating them. CDR3 DNA: TGCGCCAGCAGCCATCCACTAGGTAATGAGCAGTTCTTC. It specifies CASSHPLGNEQFF.

The table lists this clonotype with a few counts. The V call is TRBV3-1, the J call TRBJ2-7; D is perhaps TRBD2 (6 bases). The CDR3 is 15 residues long. The V gene lost 0 bases and the J gene lost 3 bases, with 12 bases spanning the gap. Looked up from germline, CDR1 is LGHDT and CDR2 is YNNKEL (reference sequence). CDR3 residues: CASSQDYTSYYEQYF. The CDR3 DNA is TGTGCCAGCAGCCAAGATTATACTAGCTACTACGAGCAGTACTTC.

The rearrangement uses TRBV30 and TRBJ1-6; no clear D gene. Trimming removed 3 bases at V and 9 bases at J, with 9 bases between. Germline assignment: CDR1 GTSNPN and CDR2 SVGIG (reference sequence). The length of the CDR3 is 12 residues. CDR3 protein: CAWRERGSPLHF. The CDR3 DNA is TGTGCCTGGAGGGAAAGAGGTTCACCCCTCCACTTT.

The chain couples TRBV7-9 to TRBJ2-1, with D hard to call. CDR3 length equals 13 residues. Trimming took off 7 bases at V and 8 bases at J, with 15 bases between the two ends. Germline assignment: CDR1 SEHNR and CDR2 FQNEAQ (reference sequence). The CDR3 loop reads CASTPYVSDEQFF. CDR3 in DNA: TGTGCCAGCACCCCGTACGTCAGCGATGAGCAGTTCTTC.

CDR3 nucleotide sequence: TGTGCCACCCTGGGAGCCAGGAGTCACACTGAAGCTTTCTTT. This sequence encodes CATLGARSHTEAFF. The rearrangement uses TRBV6-5 and TRBJ1-1; D uncertain. CDR3 length: 14 amino acids. Germline assignment: CDR1 MNHEY and CDR2 SVGAGI. V gave up 10 bases and J gave up 3 bases, with 18 bases separating them.

This sequence joins TRBV7-9 and TRBJ2-6; D ambiguous. Germline assignment: CDR1 SEHNR and CDR2 FQNEAQ (reference sequence). The V end was cut by 6 bases, the J end by 4 bases, with 13 bases between. The CDR3 runs 15 residues. The CDR3 DNA sequence: TGTGCCAGCAGTCAACGGGTCGGCGGGGCCAACGTCCTGACTTTC. Translation: CASSQRVGGANVLTF.

As for this clonotype: One end of the junction does not line up with germline, which may come from a read error. J is TRBJ1-1 and V is TRBV12-3 or TRBV12-4; 7 bases map to TRBD1. The CDR3 extends over 13 amino acids. The CDR3 is CVSSRQGSSEAFF. CDR3 bases: TGTGTCAGCAGCAGACAGGGTTCTTCTGAAGCTTTCTTT.

The rearrangement uses TRBV5-4 and TRBJ2-1, with 7 bases identical to TRBD2. Germline values: CDR1 SGHNT, CDR2 YYREEE (reference sequence). V shed 4 bases and J 0 bases; nucleotides not matched to a gene: 4. The CDR3 spans 15 residues. The CDR3 DNA reads as TGTGCCAGCAGCGGAGGGACTATCTCCTACAATGAGCAGTTCTTC. Amino acids: CASSGGTISYNEQFF.

The rearrangement uses TRBV7-9 and TRBJ2-2; 7 bases align to TRBD2. Germline trimming cut 1 base from V and 7 bases from J; bases unmatched to any gene: 6. The CDR3 spans 15 residues. CDR1 SEHNR and CDR2 FQNEAQ come from the germline V gene (reference sequence). The CDR3 sequence: CASSLGLAAIGELFF. The CDR3 region has the DNA TGTGCCAGCAGCTTAGGTCTAGCGGCCATCGGGGAGCTGTTTTTT.

A remark on this clonotype: The DNA is left out, because the CDR3 cannot be placed on it with certainty; the CDR3 is given as TCRdb lists it. The chain employs TRBV5-1 and TRBJ2-1; the table's D call, TRBD2, has no DNA check behind it. The CDR3 comprises 17 residues, both ends counted. Germline loops: CDR1 SGHRS, CDR2 YFSETQ. The CDR3 reads CASSRVVASGACIGWFF.

This clonotype was seen more than once but under ten times. The genes are TRBV16 and TRBJ1-4; unclear D gene. The germline gives CDR1 KGHSY, CDR2 FQNENV. The ends were cut back, 4 bases at V and 0 bases at J, with 15 bases in the middle. The CDR3 is 17 residues long. CDR3 DNA sequence: TGTGCCAGCAGCCCAGCGGCGGGGTCCGCAACTAATGAAAAACTGTTTTTT. As protein: CASSPAAGSATNEKLFF.

V usage is TRBV24-1 and J usage is TRBJ2-2; D remains unclear. CDR1 and CDR2 from the germline V gene are KGHDR and SFDVKD. This CDR3 contains 14 residues. V was pared by 0 bases and J by 6 bases, with 7 bases between. CDR3 coding DNA: TGTGCCACCAGTGATTTGATGTCGTCCGGGGAGCTGTTTTTT. Amino acids: CATSDLMSSGELFF.

Note on this clonotype: This may arise from a read error, as a much more abundant clone is one base away. This chain links TRBV7-9 with TRBJ2-7, with D unclear. This CDR3 comprises 11 residues. V was clipped by 2 bases and J by 5 bases, with 4 bases between them. Germline values: CDR1 SEHNR, CDR2 FQNEAQ (reference sequence). The CDR3 spells CASSLTNEQYF. In nucleotides, the CDR3 is TGTGCCAGCAGCTTAACCAACGAGCAGTACTTC.

This chain connects TRBV7-8 to TRBJ2-1; D call uncertain. The CDR3 runs to 15 residues. In germline, CDR1 is SGHVS, CDR2 FQNEAQ. V gave up 5 bases and J gave up 10 bases, with 21 bases separating them. CDR3 sequence reads: CASSPHPSLDGEQFF. CDR3 bases: TGTGCCAGCAGCCCTCACCCCTCATTGGACGGCGAGCAGTTCTTC. Looking up the rest from reference TRBV7-8 and TRBJ2-1 gives the full variable domain: GAGVSQSPRYKVAKRGQDVALRCDPISGHVSLFWYQQALGQGPEFLTYFQNEAQLDKSGLPSDRFFAERPEGSVSTLKIQRTQQEDSAVYLCASSPHPSLDGEQFFGPGTRLTVL.

The gene calls are TRBV25-1 and TRBJ2-7; 7 nucleotides match TRBD2. The germline CDR1 and CDR2 sequences are MGHDK and SYGVNS. CDR3 length equals 18 residues. Trimming removed 1 base from V and 5 bases from J; junction bases left unmatched: 17. The DNA for the CDR3 is TGTGCCAGCAGTGAATCCGACATGACTAGCCTCGGTTTAGACGAGCAGTACTTC. Protein: CASSESDMTSLGLDEQYF.

The chain uses TRBV12-3 or TRBV12-4 and TRBJ1-1; tentative D call: TRBD1 (6 bases). This CDR3 has 14 amino acids. The V end was cut by 7 bases, the J end by 3 bases, with 15 bases between. The chain's CDR3 is CASTAWGADTEAFF. In DNA form, the CDR3 reads TGTGCCAGCACCGCATGGGGGGCTGACACTGAAGCTTTCTTT.

The V call is TRBV12-3 or TRBV12-4, the J call TRBJ2-7; 8 bases are shared with TRBD1. Trimming cost V 5 bases and J 6 bases; bases outside gene matches: 9. CDR3 size: 14 residues. CDR3 bases: TGTGCCAGCAGTCCATCGACAGGGGAGGTCGAGCAGTACTTC. Residues: CASSPSTGEVEQYF.

The V and J genes are TRBV2 and TRBJ2-2; a possible D gene is TRBD2 (5 bases). Germline assignment: CDR1 SNHLY and CDR2 FYNNEI. The V end was cut by 4 bases, the J end by 2 bases, with 8 bases between. CDR3 length: 14 amino acids. The chain's CDR3 is CASSGPSNTGELFF. The CDR3 DNA is TGTGCCAGCAGTGGTCCTAGCAACACCGGGGAGCTGTTTTTT.

The genes are TRBV2 and TRBJ1-1, with a weak D call TRBD1 (6 bases). Looked up from germline, CDR1 is SNHLY and CDR2 is FYNNEI. Trimming cost V 8 bases and J 6 bases, with 19 bases left between them. The CDR3 is 14 amino acids. The CDR3: CASAPYVGAAEAFF. CDR3 nucleotides: TGTGCCAGCGCTCCATATGTGGGGGCAGCTGAAGCTTTCTTT.